Following are 29 T cell receptor beta chains from one sample sequenced in a study of blood T cell repertoires in COVID-19. Produced via immunoSEQ multiplex PCR; TCRdb's table is partial and in-frame only. The sample lists about 76,000 clones; roughly 88% were seen once. The source material was peripheral blood. Every receptor here comes from a man aged 50-60 years with active COVID-19.

This chain joins TRBV18 and TRBJ2-5, with 8 bases identical to TRBD1. V lost 1 base and J lost 4; bases outside the gene matches: 8. The CDR3 totals 16 residues. In germline, CDR1 is KGHSH, CDR2 LQKENI. CDR3 nucleotide sequence: TGTGCCAGCTCACCACGGGGACAGGCATTCGGAGAGACCCAGTACTTC. This translates into CASSPRGQAFGETQYF.

J is TRBJ2-5 and V is TRBV25-1; D perhaps matches TRBD1 (6 bases). Germline V gene data show CDR1 as MGHDK and CDR2 as SYGVNS. CDR3 length: 15 amino acids. V gave up 3 bases and J gave up 1 base, with 12 bases separating them. Here the CDR3 reads CASSDVGTLQETQYF. Here the CDR3 DNA reads TGTGCCAGCAGTGACGTCGGGACACTCCAAGAGACCCAGTACTTC.

The rearrangement uses TRBV15 and TRBJ2-2, with a possible D match to TRBD2 (5 bases). There are 17 residues in the CDR3. With 3 bases removed from V and 4 bases from J, the gap between germline ends came to 18 bases. The germline V gene encodes CDR1 LNHNV and CDR2 YYDKDF (reference sequence). The CDR3 loop is CATSSLQGRGSTGELFF. Written as DNA, the CDR3 is TGTGCCACCAGCAGCCTACAAGGACGGGGAAGCACCGGGGAGCTGTTTTTT.

The J gene is TRBJ2-3, the V gene TRBV28; D is perhaps TRBD2 (7 bases). CDR1 MDHEN and CDR2 SYDVKM come from the germline V gene. Trimming took 7 bases from V and 7 from J, leaving 18 bases between them. The length of the CDR3 is 14 residues. CDR3 in amino acids: CASTAGAYRYTQYF. The CDR3 region has the DNA TGTGCCAGCACCGCGGGGGCCTATCGTTATACGCAGTATTTT.

This rearrangement joins TRBV6-5 to TRBJ2-3, with 10 bases identical to TRBD2. J was trimmed by 6 bases and V by 2 bases; bases with no gene match: 2. There are 14 residues in the CDR3. Germline V CDR1 and CDR2: MNHEY, SVGAGI. The CDR3 DNA follows: TGTGCCAGCAGTTACGGGACTAGCGCCGATACGCAGTATTTT. This sequence encodes CASSYGTSADTQYF.

This chain joins TRBV20-1 and TRBJ2-1, with 7 bases matching TRBD1. This CDR3 spans 11 amino acids. Trimming cost V 6 bases and J 10 bases; bases outside gene matches: 6. The germline CDR1 and CDR2 sequences are DFQATT and SNEGSKA (reference sequence). The CDR3 loop is CSARVRGEQFF. The CDR3 DNA reads TGCAGTGCCCGGGTCAGGGGGGAGCAGTTCTTC.

The chain uses TRBV6-5 and TRBJ2-7, with a weak D call TRBD1 (7 bases). The CDR3 spans 14 residues. CDR1 is MNHEY, CDR2 SVGAGI, per germline. The V end lost 6 bases, the J end lost 4 bases, and 16 bases lay between the germline ends. The CDR3 spells CASSYSGGGYEQYF. DNA for the CDR3: TGTGCCAGCAGCTATTCAGGGGGAGGATACGAGCAGTACTTC.

The chain carries TRBV11-2 and TRBJ2-1, with 16 bases aligning to TRBD2. Unmatched junction bases numbered 9, after V lost 5 bases and J lost 8 bases. Germline CDR1 reads SGHAT; CDR2 reads FQNNGV. The CDR3 totals 17 residues. The CDR3 DNA is TGTGCCAGCAGCCCCCCGGGACTAGCGGGAGGGGGGCATGAGCAGTTCTTC. It specifies CASSPPGLAGGGHEQFF.

The rearrangement joins TRBV4-2 to TRBJ2-1, with 11 bases that match TRBD2. The CDR3 totals 14 residues. From germline, CDR1 is LGHNA and CDR2 YNFKEQ. After removal of 5 bases from V and 8 bases from J, the junction contained 5 bases not matched to a gene. The CDR3 loop is CASSKGLAGYEQFF. CDR3 in DNA: TGTGCCAGCAGCAAAGGACTAGCGGGCTATGAGCAGTTCTTC.

The chain recombines TRBV5-1 with TRBJ1-4; no clear D gene. Per germline, CDR1 SGHRS and CDR2 YFSETQ. Deletions cut 4 bases from V and 0 bases from J, with 7 bases between. The CDR3 is 14 amino acids. The chain's CDR3 is CASSPTATNEKLFF. Written as DNA, the CDR3 is TGCGCCAGCAGCCCCACGGCAACTAATGAAAAACTGTTTTTT. Looking up the rest from reference TRBV5-1 and TRBJ1-4 gives the full variable domain: KAGVTQTPRYLIKTRGQQVTLSCSPISGHRSVSWYQQTPGQGLQFLFEYFSETQRNKGNFPGRFSGRQFSNSRSEMNVSTLELGDSALYLCASSPTATNEKLFFGSGTQLSVL.

This clone was seen only once. The chain recombines TRBV19 with TRBJ2-5, with 7 bases identical to TRBD1. Losses at the gene ends were 3 bases for V and 5 bases for J; bases not matched to a gene: 12. Germline CDR1 is LNHDA and CDR2 is SQIVND (reference sequence). The CDR3 totals 16 residues. CDR3 nucleotides: TGTGCCAGTAGTATGGAAGGGGGCCACTCCCGGGAGACCCAGTACTTC. Translated, it gives CASSMEGGHSRETQYF.

The chain recombines TRBV4-2 with TRBJ1-2, with a possible D match to TRBD1 (6 bases). Germline loops: CDR1 LGHNA, CDR2 YNFKEQ. V lost 1 base and J 1 base, leaving 7 bases between the germline ends. CDR3 length: 14 residues. The CDR3 reads CASSQADSNYGYTF. CDR3 DNA sequence: TGTGCCAGCAGCCAAGCGGACAGTAACTATGGCTACACCTTC.

V and J are TRBV28 and TRBJ2-5, with 9 bases matching TRBD1. Trimming took 6 bases from V and 2 from J; bases not matched to a gene: 7. CDR1 is MDHEN and CDR2 is SYDVKM in the germline V gene. The CDR3 consists of 15 residues. Written as DNA, the CDR3 is TGTGCCAGCAGCTCCCCCGGACAGGGGCAAGAGACCCAGTACTTC. Amino acids: CASSSPGQGQETQYF.

The rearrangement links TRBV19 to TRBJ2-3; 13 bases fit TRBD2. In germline, CDR1 is LNHDA, CDR2 SQIVND (reference sequence). This CDR3 is 18 amino acids long. V trimming: 5 bases; J trimming: 1 base; junction bases outside the gene matches: 9. The CDR3 DNA is TGTGCCAGTAGTGCCTCCGGGACTAGCGGGATAGGCACAGATACGCAGTATTTT. Amino acids: CASSASGTSGIGTDTQYF.

The V call is TRBV2, the J call TRBJ1-4, with D hard to call. Germline loops: CDR1 SNHLY, CDR2 FYNNEI. The CDR3 is 14 amino acids. V lost 5 bases and J lost 8, with 15 bases in between. CDR3 nucleotides: TGTGCCAGCAGTCCGACACACTCGGTGGAAAAACTGTTTTTT. It encodes CASSPTHSVEKLFF.

V is TRBV19 and J is TRBJ1-5; D ambiguous. The CDR3 totals 13 residues. The germline V and J ends were trimmed by 3 bases and 7 bases, with 10 bases remaining between them. Looked up from germline, CDR1 is LNHDA and CDR2 is SQIVND (reference sequence). The CDR3 nucleotides read TGTGCCAGTAGTATGGGCCCCCGGCAGCCCCAGCATTTT. This codes for CASSMGPRQPQHF.

The V call is TRBV2, the J call TRBJ2-1; TRBD1 matches at 7 bases. Losses at the gene ends were 6 bases for V and 9 bases for J; bases not matched to a gene: 8. The length of the CDR3 is 13 residues. Per germline, CDR1 SNHLY and CDR2 FYNNEI. The CDR3 loop is CASSRDSDSEQFF. The CDR3 DNA reads TGTGCCAGCAGCCGGGACAGTGACTCTGAGCAGTTCTTC.

This chain joins TRBV28 and TRBJ1-1; the match to TRBD1 covers 8 bases. J gave up 4 bases and V 6 bases, and 4 bases lay outside the gene matches. CDR3 length: 13 amino acids. The germline gives CDR1 MDHEN, CDR2 SYDVKM. The CDR3 is CASRVDRATEAFF. CDR3 in DNA: TGTGCCAGCAGGGTGGACAGGGCCACTGAAGCTTTCTTT.

Only a few counts were recorded for this clone. CDR3: CAQEGESTEAFF. In DNA form, the CDR3 reads TGTGCCCAAGAGGGAGAGAGCACTGAAGCTTTCTTT. The chain employs TRBV7-9 and TRBJ1-1, with D unclear. This CDR3 has 12 residues. Germline V lookup: CDR1 SEHNR, CDR2 FQNEAQ (reference sequence). V dropped 11 bases and J dropped 4 bases, with 14 bases sitting between them. The whole variable domain, remainder taken from reference TRBV7-9 and TRBJ1-1, is DTGVSQNPRHKITKRGQNVTFRCDPISEHNRLYWYRQTLGQGPEFLTYFQNEAQLEKSRLLSDRFSAERPKGSFSTLEIQRTEQGDSAMYLCAQEGESTEAFFGQGTRLTVV.

This chain uses TRBV28 with TRBJ1-1; unclear D gene. The V end lost 2 bases, the J end lost 0 bases, and 13 bases lay between the germline ends. Germline CDR1 and CDR2: MDHEN and SYDVKM. This CDR3 region has 16 residues. As DNA, the CDR3 is TGTGCCAGCAGTTTAAGTGTGAGGTCGATGAACACTGAAGCTTTCTTT. It is translated as CASSLSVRSMNTEAFF.

The V gene is TRBV24-1, the J gene TRBJ2-1; 13 bases agree with TRBD2. Germline V CDR1 and CDR2: KGHDR, SFDVKD. The V and J ends lost 7 bases and 6 bases, in that order; junction bases with no gene match: 2. The CDR3 covers 14 residues. The CDR3, as DNA: TGTGCCACCAGCGGGACTAGCGGGATCAATGAGCAGTTCTTC. This codes for CATSGTSGINEQFF.

This clone was seen only a few times. The J gene is TRBJ2-3, the V gene TRBV7-2; TRBD2 is a possible D gene (7 bases). This CDR3 is 18 amino acids long. The germline CDR1 and CDR2 sequences are SGHTA and FQGNSA. V was trimmed by 5 bases and J by 0 bases, leaving 21 bases between them. CDR3 amino acids: CASSPLLSRGASTDTQYF. The CDR3 DNA is TGTGCCAGCAGCCCCCTGTTAAGCCGGGGGGCTAGCACAGATACGCAGTATTTT.

The chain uses TRBV19 and TRBJ1-2; 12 nucleotides match TRBD1. This CDR3 comprises 16 residues. Germline V gene sequence: CDR1 LNHDA, CDR2 SQIVND (reference sequence). Trimming cost V 7 bases and J 4 bases; bases outside gene matches: 10. The CDR3 DNA is TGTGCCAGTACCCCTGGCGGGACAGGGGGCCTCTATGGCTACACCTTC. It is translated as CASTPGGTGGLYGYTF.

The chain has TRBV30 and TRBJ1-3, with D tentatively TRBD1 (6 bases). V lost 3 bases, J lost 0 bases, and 9 bases lay in between. Germline loops: CDR1 GTSNPN, CDR2 SVGIG (reference sequence). The CDR3 extends over 14 amino acids. CDR3 coding DNA: TGTGCCTGGAGAAACAGGGCCTCTGGAAACACCATATATTTT. This gives the protein CAWRNRASGNTIYF. Full variable domain (missing parts from reference TRBV30 and TRBJ1-3): SQTIHQWPATLVQPVGSPLSLECTVEGTSNPNLYWYRQAAGRGLQLLFYSVGIGQISSEVPQNLSASRPQDRQFILSSKKLLLSDSGFYLCAWRNRASGNTIYFGEGSWLTVV.

This chain connects TRBV2 to TRBJ2-5; D is perhaps TRBD1 (6 bases). This CDR3 has 13 residues. Trimming left V 6 bases short and J 7 bases short, with 15 bases between. Germline-derived CDR1 and CDR2 are SNHLY and FYNNEI. The CDR3: CASSGQSGGTQYF. In DNA, the CDR3 is TGTGCCAGCAGCGGACAGTCGGGCGGGACCCAGTACTTC.

This clone showed up just a few times. The chain couples TRBV9 to TRBJ1-3, with 7 positions matching TRBD1. The V gene's germline CDR1 is SGDLS and CDR2 YYNGEE. The CDR3 contains 17 residues. After removal of 0 bases from V and 4 bases from J, the junction contained 10 bases not matched to a gene. The CDR3 spells CASSVALTTGTGNTIYF. For the CDR3, the DNA is TGTGCCAGCAGCGTAGCCCTCACGACAGGGACAGGAAACACCATATATTTT.

This chain links TRBV7-2 with TRBJ2-3; 10 nucleotides agree with TRBD2. Per germline, CDR1 SGHTA and CDR2 FQGNSA. The CDR3 covers 15 residues. The V segment lost 5 bases and the J segment 2 bases; nucleotides outside the gene matches: 4. The chain's CDR3 is CASSPAGGDTDTQYF. In DNA form, the CDR3 reads TGTGCCAGCAGCCCAGCGGGAGGGGACACAGATACGCAGTATTTT. The entire variable domain, with the rest obtained from reference TRBV7-2 and TRBJ2-3, is as follows: GAGVSQSPSNKVTEKGKDVELRCDPISGHTALYWYRQSLGQGLEFLIYFQGNSAPDKSGLPSDRFSAERTGGSVSTLTIQRTQQEDSAVYLCASSPAGGDTDTQYFGPGTRLTVL.

The rearrangement links TRBV2 to TRBJ2-2; 9 nucleotides align to TRBD1. Germline loops: CDR1 SNHLY, CDR2 FYNNEI. Germline trimming cut 6 bases from V and 3 bases from J; bases unmatched to any gene: 8. The CDR3 consists of 16 residues. The CDR3 bases are TGTGCCAGCAGGGGGACAGGGCGGCATGACACCGGGGAGCTGTTTTTT. It encodes CASRGTGRHDTGELFF.

This clone has only one observation. V is TRBV7-2 and J is TRBJ2-2; maybe TRBD1 (6 bases). The V end was cut by 1 base, the J end by 0 bases, with 9 bases between. Per germline, CDR1 SGHTA and CDR2 FQGNSA. The CDR3 covers 16 residues. As DNA, the CDR3 is TGTGCCAGCAGCTTAGTGGGGGCTTCGAACACCGGGGAGCTGTTTTTT. Its protein is CASSLVGASNTGELFF.